This TCR beta chain is drawn from a study of shared clonotypes between healthy human individuals. Study outcomes and limitations: Clonotype sharing across donors was expected to vary with sequencing depth.

Remarks on this clone: No antigen is known for it.

The CDR3 length is 16 residues. Between the trimmed V and J ends, which lost 4 bases and 1 base, there was a span of 18 bases. The germline gives CDR1 SGHRS, CDR2 YFSETQ. Donors, without exception, were Caucasian adults residing in Nashville, Tennessee. In the source study's methods: ImmunoSEQ only sent back junction sequences with no quality scores, so filtering was done differently. The table came from immunoSEQ multiplex PCR; TCRdb's copy has only in-frame clones and leaves some out. D and trimming come from the DNA, and the V and J calls and clone size come from that table. The sample includes approximately 1.5 million clones, nearly 99% of them seen just once.

The receptor comes from a young man in good health. The specimen was naive CD4+ T cells sorted from blood. The subset was: CD45RA+ positively selected. The gene calls are TRBV5-1 and TRBJ2-7; perhaps TRBD2 as D (5 bases). The CDR3 nucleotides read TGCGCCAGCAGCCCCAAAGAGGGCACGAGGTCCTACGAGCAGTACTTC. This gives the protein CASSPKEGTRSYEQYF.